Many counts were recorded for the clone carrying this TCR beta chain. The data were obtained in a study of regulatory T cells in long-lasting Graves disease. Time point: persistent/refractory GD, antithyroid drugs over 5 years with positive TRAb. Isolated PBMC RNA provided the starting material for the TCR library. Through Arm-PCR of CDR3 regions and iRepertoire HTBI primers, TCR beta libraries were built. TCRdb re-called the multiplex PCR reads with MiXCR, one entry per CDR3 protein. The data contain roughly 500,000 distinct CDR3 sequences, about 20% of them singletons. The CDR3 extends over 17 amino acids. CDR1 is LNHDA and CDR2 is SQIVND in the germline V gene (reference sequence). Trimming removed 6 bases from V and 3 bases from J, with 21 bases in between.

The chain combines TRBV19 with TRBJ1-5; D unresolved. This specimen consisted of peripheral blood mononuclear cells (PBMCs), obtained when the disease was refractory, from a patient treated with antithyroid drugs. This TCR derives from a female donor with Graves disease. CDR3 sequence: CASSSGGSGSFNQPQHF. Here the CDR3 DNA reads TGTGCCAGTAGCTCTGGTGGGTCGGGTTCCTTCAATCAGCCCCAGCATTTT.